Listed here are 15 T cell receptor beta chains from one sample, sequenced in a study of blood T cells in healthy people across ages. A second PCR of 7 to 11 cycles used a sample-barcoded 5' primer and a J-beta primer mix. MiXCR, applied by TCRdb to the 5' RACE reads, yields one record per CDR3 protein. The sample consists of roughly 1,500,000 distinct CDR3 sequences, about 31% of them appearing once. Sequencing was carried out using blood. The receptors were gathered from a woman under 40 in good health.

The V and J genes are TRBV20-1 and TRBJ2-5; 7 nucleotides line up with TRBD1. Per the germline V gene, CDR1 is DFQATT and CDR2 is SNEGSKA (reference sequence). Trimming removed 7 bases from V and 2 bases from J; junction bases left unmatched: 4. CDR3 length: 12 amino acids. The DNA of the CDR3 is TGCAGTGAGACAGGGTCGCAAGAGACCCAGTACTTC. Its translation is CSETGSQETQYF.

This clonotype turned up a few times. This sequence may be a read error, since a much larger clone differs from it by one base. This sequence joins TRBV27 and TRBJ2-7; D might be TRBD1 (5 bases). Germline-derived CDR1 and CDR2 are MNHEY and SMNVEV (reference sequence). The V and J ends lost 4 bases and 0 bases respectively, with 10 bases between them. The length of the CDR3 is 14 residues. The CDR3: CASSSTVSSYEQYF. The CDR3 DNA reads as TGTGCCAGCAGTTCGACAGTGAGCTCCTACGAGCAGTACTTC.

Turning to this clonotype: The junction does not match germline at one end; this may be a read error. V gene TRBV5-1 combines with J gene TRBJ2-3, with 8 bases aligning to TRBD2. The CDR3 runs to 16 residues. The germline gives CDR1 SGHRS, CDR2 YFSETQ. CDR3 nucleotides: TGCGCCAGCGGCTTGGCCAGCGGGGGAGGGGCAGATACGCAGTATTTT. This sequence encodes CASGLASGGGADTQYF.

This clonotype was counted once. The junction departs from the called germline gene at one end, perhaps through a read error. The chain combines TRBV20-1 with TRBJ2-7; TRBD1 matches at 9 bases. The CDR3 has 14 amino acids. CDR1 is DFQATT, CDR2 SNEGSKA, per germline (reference sequence). The CDR3 DNA reads as TGCAGTGCTATAACCACAGGGGGCCCCTACGAGCAGTGCTTC. This translates into CSAITTGGPYEQCF.

Ten or more counts support this clonotype. The chain recombines TRBV6-2 or TRBV6-3 with TRBJ2-1, with a possible D match to TRBD2 (5 bases). With 1 base removed from V and 7 bases from J, the gap between germline ends came to 8 bases. The CDR3 is made up of 13 amino acids. CDR1 and CDR2 from the germline V gene are MNHEY and SVGEGT. This chain's CDR3 is CASSYLEGNEQFF. As DNA, the CDR3 is TGTGCCAGCAGTTACTTAGAGGGAAATGAGCAGTTCTTC.

The chain is built from TRBV10-1 and TRBJ2-3; 7 bases are shared with TRBD2. The CDR3 covers 16 residues. CDR1 is WNHNN and CDR2 is SYGVQD in the germline V gene (reference sequence). J gave up 0 bases and V 5 bases, and 8 bases lay outside the gene matches. This CDR3 reads CASSSGTNSSTDTQYF. The CDR3 DNA is TGCGCCAGCAGTAGTGGGACTAACTCTAGCACAGATACGCAGTATTTT.

This clonotype was recorded a few times. The genes are TRBV30 and TRBJ2-1, with no clear D. Germline assignment: CDR1 GTSNPN and CDR2 SVGIG (reference sequence). The V end was cut by 5 bases, the J end by 9 bases, with 17 bases between. CDR3 length: 13 amino acids. CDR3 DNA: TGTGCCTGGGGACGGGTCGGTGGCAGTGAGCAGTTCTTC. This encodes CAWGRVGGSEQFF. Combining the CDR3 with reference TRBV30 and TRBJ2-1 gives the whole variable domain SQTIHQWPATLVQPVGSPLSLECTVEGTSNPNLYWYRQAAGRGLQLLFYSVGIGQISSEVPQNLSASRPQDRQFILSSKKLLLSDSGFYLCAWGRVGGSEQFFGPGTRLTVL.

In this sample, this clonotype turned up many times. The chain uses TRBV12-3 or TRBV12-4 and TRBJ2-5, with TRBD2 matching 10 bases. V was clipped by 4 bases and J by 5 bases; unmatched bases: 7. CDR3 size: 15 residues. CDR3 DNA sequence: TGTGCCAGCAGTTCAGGACTAGCGGCCCAGGAGACCCAGTACTTC. Its translation is CASSSGLAAQETQYF.

The gene calls are TRBV20-1 and TRBJ2-3; 15 bases fit TRBD2. In germline, CDR1 is DFQATT, CDR2 SNEGSKA (reference sequence). Trimming took 6 bases from V and 4 from J; bases not matched to a gene: 17. The CDR3 length is 19 residues. The CDR3 bases are TGCAGTGCCTCCTCTAGGGCGGGGACTAGCGGGAGGTTGGCAGATACGCAGTATTTT. It codes for CSASSRAGTSGRLADTQYF.

This sequence joins TRBV20-1 and TRBJ2-1; D is ambiguous. Germline loops: CDR1 DFQATT, CDR2 SNEGSKA (reference sequence). This CDR3 is 14 amino acids long. The CDR3 spells CRVMGSVAENEQFF. The DNA of the CDR3 is TGCAGAGTAATGGGAAGTGTTGCAGAAAATGAGCAGTTCTTC.

The rearrangement links TRBV4-1 to TRBJ2-5; D not certain. CDR3 length equals 16 residues. The V end was cut by 0 bases, the J end by 3 bases, with 14 bases between. Germline CDR1 reads MGHRA; CDR2 reads YSYEKL. The CDR3 here is CASSQDEAYREETQYF. The CDR3, as DNA: TGCGCCAGCAGCCAAGATGAGGCTTACCGAGAAGAGACCCAGTACTTC.

The CDR3 DNA sequence: TGCAGTGCTAGAGATCACGGGGGCGGGTACAATGAGCAGTTCTTC. It codes for CSARDHGGGYNEQFF. The gene calls are TRBV20-1 and TRBJ2-1; D possibly uses TRBD1 or TRBD2 (6 bases each). Between the trimmed V and J ends, which lost 0 bases and 4 bases, there was a span of 13 bases. This CDR3 has 15 amino acids. Germline values: CDR1 DFQATT, CDR2 SNEGSKA (reference sequence).

This clonotype was counted only a few times. V gene TRBV10-3 combines with J gene TRBJ2-3; 9 positions match TRBD2. Germline V gene sequence: CDR1 ENHRY, CDR2 SYGVKD. The CDR3 covers 17 residues. The ends lost 5 bases at V and 1 base at J; junction bases unmatched: 10. In DNA form, the CDR3 reads TGTGCCATCAGTAACCCGCGGATAGCGGGGGGCACAGATACGCAGTATTTT. It is translated as CAISNPRIAGGTDTQYF.

This clonotype has just a few counts. This chain links TRBV9 with TRBJ2-5; a possible D gene is TRBD2 (7 bases). In germline, CDR1 is SGDLS, CDR2 YYNGEE. V was trimmed by 5 bases and J by 3 bases, leaving 17 bases between them. CDR3 length: 15 amino acids. CDR3: CASSATGRAKETQYF. The CDR3 nucleotides are TGTGCCAGCAGTGCTACAGGGAGGGCAAAAGAGACCCAGTACTTC.

The V gene is TRBV7-9, the J gene TRBJ2-1; 8 bases are shared with TRBD2. The trim removed 4 bases at V and 10 bases at J, leaving 27 bases unmatched. The CDR3 consists of 20 residues. In germline, CDR1 is SEHNR, CDR2 FQNEAQ (reference sequence). CDR3 protein: CASSSDLLTERESFNLEQFF. CDR3 in DNA: TGTGCCAGCAGCTCAGATCTTCTAACCGAGCGGGAGAGTTTCAATTTAGAGCAGTTCTTC.